The 6 T cell receptor beta chains in this list originate from one sample, sequenced in a study of T cells in localized non-small cell lung cancer. Assay used: immunoSEQ multiplex PCR; TCRdb lists only in-frame clones, some missing. The sample holds approximately 33,000 clones, approximately 90% seen once. The sequenced sample was peripheral blood, obtained before any cancer treatment. These receptors came from a female donor of 60 years or more with stage I lung adenocarcinoma.

This clone was observed a single time. V is TRBV5-1 and J is TRBJ1-1; possibly TRBD1 for D (5 bases). The CDR3 extends over 14 amino acids. V shed 0 bases and J shed 1 base, with 7 bases lying between them. The V gene's germline CDR1 is SGHRS and CDR2 YFSETQ. CDR3 in amino acids: CASSLAGQNTEAFF. In nucleotides, the CDR3 is TGCGCCAGCAGCTTGGCAGGACAGAACACTGAAGCTTTCTTT.

The J gene is TRBJ1-2, the V gene TRBV6-6; D not resolved. CDR1 and CDR2 from the germline V gene are MNHNY and SVGAGI (reference sequence). The CDR3 spans 14 residues. V shed 9 bases and J shed 8 bases, with 22 bases lying between them. The DNA of the CDR3 is TGTGCCAGTACCCAGTCTCAAATAAGTAACGGCTACACCTTC. It is translated as CASTQSQISNGYTF.

The chain links TRBV5-5 to TRBJ1-2; D uncertain. From germline, CDR1 is SGHKS and CDR2 YYEKEE (reference sequence). V gave up 0 bases and J gave up 4 bases, with 7 bases separating them. CDR3 length: 13 residues. The CDR3 region has the DNA TGTGCCAGCAGCTTGGGGGAAATCTATGGCTACACCTTC. Its protein is CASSLGEIYGYTF.

The J gene is TRBJ1-6, the V gene TRBV7-9; D unclear. This CDR3 is built from 13 residues. Looked up from germline, CDR1 is SEHNR and CDR2 is FQNEAQ (reference sequence). Trimming removed 1 base at V and 8 bases at J, with 6 bases between. CDR3 sequence: CASSLDPHSPLHF. CDR3 nucleotides: TGTGCCAGCAGCTTAGATCCCCATTCACCCCTCCACTTT.

The rearrangement links TRBV5-1 to TRBJ2-7; tentatively, D is TRBD1 or TRBD2 (5 bases each). CDR3 length: 15 amino acids. Germline V lookup: CDR1 SGHRS, CDR2 YFSETQ. Trimming cost V 4 bases and J 2 bases, with 16 bases left between them. In DNA, the CDR3 is TGCGCCAGCAGCCCTTCTCAGCAGGGACCCTACGAGCAGTACGTC. This sequence encodes CASSPSQQGPYEQYV.

J is TRBJ2-6 and V is TRBV6-1, with D possibly TRBD2 on 5 matching bases. This CDR3 is 15 amino acids long. Germline lookup yields CDR1 MNHNS and CDR2 SASEGT. The V gene lost 10 bases and the J gene lost 0 bases, with 13 bases spanning the gap. CDR3 sequence reads: CATNPGISGANVLTF. The CDR3 DNA is TGTGCCACAAATCCGGGGATCTCTGGGGCCAACGTCCTGACTTTC.